Listed below are T cell receptor beta chains from one sample, sequenced in a study of OX40 agonist ivuxolimab in advanced cancers. Sequencing used immunoSEQ multiplex PCR; TCRdb keeps in-frame clones, though not all of them. The top ten hold under 25% of the sample, which has just over 35,000 clones, roughly 72% seen once. The sequenced sample was CD4+ or CD8+ T cells sorted from blood, obtained in a trial of the OX40 agonist ivuxolimab. These receptors all come from an adult with an advanced solid tumor such as melanoma, head and neck, liver or kidney cancer. The CDR3 runs from the conserved cysteine through the conserved F or W. A D gene is named only where the DNA matches it firmly. Clone size appears in some rows only: once, few, many, or a class for an expanded clone.

TRBV6-5	.	16	.	TRBJ1-3	CASSYKSASSGNTIYF	TGTGCCAGCAGTTATAAGTCGGCTAGCTCTGGAAACACCATATATTTT
TRBV7-2	.	16	.	TRBJ2-3	CASSSAGQGRTDTQYF	TGTGCCAGCAGCTCAGCAGGGCAGGGCCGCACAGATACGCAGTATTTT
TRBV5-6	.	19	.	TRBJ2-3	CASSLDRRGELISTDTQYF	TGTGCCAGCAGCTTGGACCGGCGCGGGGAGTTAATTAGCACAGATACGCAGTATTTT
TRBV19	.	14	.	TRBJ1-1	CASRHQGRNTEAFF	TGTGCCAGTAGACACCAGGGAAGGAACACTGAAGCTTTCTTT
TRBV7-9	.	18	TRBD2	TRBJ2-2	CASSPPSAGGPRTGELFF	TGTGCCAGCAGCCCGCCGTCGGCGGGGGGGCCTCGCACCGGGGAGCTGTTTTTT
TRBV4-1	once	17	TRBD1	TRBJ1-4	CASSQATGVNTNEKLFF	TGCGCCAGCAGCCAGGCGACAGGGGTAAACACTAATGAAAAACTGTTTTTT
TRBV15	once	13	.	TRBJ1-3	CAVRQVSGNTIYF	TGTGCCGTTCGACAGGTATCGGGAAACACCATATATTTT
TRBV29-1	.	11	.	TRBJ1-1	CSVPLGIEAFF	TGCAGCGTTCCCTTGGGCATTGAAGCTTTCTTT
TRBV28	.	14	TRBD1	TRBJ2-7	CASSPGTAVSEQYF	TGTGCCAGCAGCCCCGGGACAGCAGTCTCCGAGCAGTACTTC
TRBV2	.	13	TRBD2	TRBJ2-5	CASRVTLAGTQYF	TGTGCCAGCAGAGTGACTCTAGCGGGGACCCAGTACTTC
TRBV5-6	.	14	TRBD1	TRBJ1-5	CASSSTGRNQPQHF	TGTGCCAGCAGCTCGACAGGGAGAAATCAGCCCCAGCATTTT
TRBV7-9	few	17	TRBD1	TRBJ1-1	CASSPEPRDRVSTEAFF	TGTGCCAGCAGCCCCGAGCCCCGGGACAGGGTATCAACTGAAGCTTTCTTT
TRBV7-2	once	17	.	TRBJ1-5	CASSLSAGGRSNQPQHF	TGTGCCAGCAGCCTCTCCGCGGGAGGTCGGAGCAATCAGCCCCAGCATTTT
TRBV11-2	.	16	.	TRBJ1-3	CASSERGWISGNTIYF	TGTGCCAGCAGCGAGAGGGGGTGGATCTCTGGAAACACCATATATTTT
TRBV7-3	.	15	.	TRBJ1-2	CASSLQPGVGYGYTF	TGTGCCAGCAGCTTACAGCCAGGGGTTGGCTATGGCTACACCTTC
TRBV7-2	once	12	.	TRBJ1-2	CASPGVYGGYTF	TGTGCCAGCCCGGGAGTGTATGGAGGCTACACCTTC
TRBV4-2	.	15	.	TRBJ2-7	CASSPLFGRDDEQYF	TGTGCCAGCAGCCCCCTGTTTGGCAGGGATGACGAGCAGTACTTC